Below, one TCR beta chain is given with its context. Its antigen is as yet unknown. The data were obtained in a study of cytomegalovirus exposure and HLA in healthy donors. PCR amplification relied on 60 Vbeta primers (plus 13 Jbeta primers). The protocol was immunoSEQ multiplex PCR, while the TCRdb copy is restricted to in-frame clones and leaves out a portion. The table shows roughly 150,000 clones, with over 80% occurring only once. All the people who gave samples were healthy bone marrow donors. General observations from the study: A previous analysis found most TCR beta V segments productive roughly 87% or roughly 30% of the time.

The CDR3 totals 19 residues. Germline CDR1 is LGHNA and CDR2 is YNFKEQ. Trimming cost V 1 base and J 2 bases; bases outside gene matches: 12. This clonotype originated in a woman under 30 in good health and CMV-seronegative. The chain combines TRBV4-2 with TRBJ1-3; 9 nucleotides match TRBD1. Sequencing used PBMCs. The CDR3: CASSQATRAGQGTGNTIYF. The CDR3 DNA reads TGTGCCAGCAGCCAAGCTACTCGGGCGGGACAGGGAACTGGAAACACCATATATTTT.